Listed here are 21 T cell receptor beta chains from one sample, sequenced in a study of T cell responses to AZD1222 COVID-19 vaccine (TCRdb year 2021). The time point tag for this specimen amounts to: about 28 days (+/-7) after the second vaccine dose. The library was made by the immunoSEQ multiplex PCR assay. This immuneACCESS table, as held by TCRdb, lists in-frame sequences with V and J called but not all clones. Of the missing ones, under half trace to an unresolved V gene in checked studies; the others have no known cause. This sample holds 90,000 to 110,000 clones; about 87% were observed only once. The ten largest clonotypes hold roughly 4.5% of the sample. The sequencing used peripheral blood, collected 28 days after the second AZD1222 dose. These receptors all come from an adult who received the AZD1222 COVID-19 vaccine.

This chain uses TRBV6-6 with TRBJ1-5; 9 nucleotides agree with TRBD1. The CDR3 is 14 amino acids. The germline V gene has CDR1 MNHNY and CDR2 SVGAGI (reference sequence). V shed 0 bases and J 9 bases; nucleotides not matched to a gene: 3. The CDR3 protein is CASSYSGGQGPQHF. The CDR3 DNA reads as TGTGCCAGCAGTTACTCGGGGGGACAGGGGCCCCAGCATTTT.

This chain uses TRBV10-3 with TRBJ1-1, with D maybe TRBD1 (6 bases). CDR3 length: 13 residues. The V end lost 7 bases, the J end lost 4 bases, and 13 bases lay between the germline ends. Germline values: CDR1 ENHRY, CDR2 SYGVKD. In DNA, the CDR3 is TGTGCCATCATCGGGGGGCTTGCCACTGAAGCTTTCTTT. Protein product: CAIIGGLATEAFF.

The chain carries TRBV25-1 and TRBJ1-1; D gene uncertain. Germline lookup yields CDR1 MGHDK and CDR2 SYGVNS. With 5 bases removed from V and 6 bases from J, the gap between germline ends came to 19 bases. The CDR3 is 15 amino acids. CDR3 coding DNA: TGTGCCAGCAGTATCTCGGGTTTCGGGATCGCTGAAGCTTTCTTT. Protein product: CASSISGFGIAEAFF. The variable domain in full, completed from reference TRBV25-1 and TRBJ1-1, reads EADIYQTPRYLVIGTGKKITLECSQTMGHDKMYWYQQDPGMELHLIHYSYGVNSTEKGDLSSESTVSRIRTEHFPLTLESARPSHTSQYLCASSISGFGIAEAFFGQGTRLTVV.

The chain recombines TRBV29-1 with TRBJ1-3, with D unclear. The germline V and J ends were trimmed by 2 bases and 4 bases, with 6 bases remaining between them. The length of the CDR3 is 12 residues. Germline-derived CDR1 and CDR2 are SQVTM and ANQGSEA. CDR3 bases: TGCAGCGTTGAAACGGGGGGAAACACCATATATTTT. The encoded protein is CSVETGGNTIYF.

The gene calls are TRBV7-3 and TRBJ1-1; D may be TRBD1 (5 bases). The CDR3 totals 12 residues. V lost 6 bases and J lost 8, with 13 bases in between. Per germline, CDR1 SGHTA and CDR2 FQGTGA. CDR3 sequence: CASRLGGTEAFF. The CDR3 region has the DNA TGTGCCAGCAGACTCGGGGGAACCGAAGCTTTCTTT. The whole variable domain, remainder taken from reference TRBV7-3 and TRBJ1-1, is GAGVSQTPSNKVTEKGKYVELRCDPISGHTALYWYRQSLGQGPEFLIYFQGTGAADDSGLPNDRFFAVRPEGSVSTLKIQRTERGDSAVYLCASRLGGTEAFFGQGTRLTVV.

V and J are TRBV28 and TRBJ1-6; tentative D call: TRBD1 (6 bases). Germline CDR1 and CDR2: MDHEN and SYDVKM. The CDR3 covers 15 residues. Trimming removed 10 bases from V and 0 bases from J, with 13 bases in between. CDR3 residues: CATKGEGSYNSPLHF. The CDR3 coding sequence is TGTGCCACGAAGGGGGAGGGCTCCTATAATTCACCCCTCCACTTT.

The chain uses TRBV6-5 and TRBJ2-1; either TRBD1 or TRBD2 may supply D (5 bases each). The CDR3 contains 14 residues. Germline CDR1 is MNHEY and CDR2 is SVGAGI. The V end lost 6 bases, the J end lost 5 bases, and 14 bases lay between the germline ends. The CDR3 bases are TGTGCCAGCAGCTCCCGGGACGGTGACAATGAGCAGTTCTTC. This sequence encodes CASSSRDGDNEQFF.

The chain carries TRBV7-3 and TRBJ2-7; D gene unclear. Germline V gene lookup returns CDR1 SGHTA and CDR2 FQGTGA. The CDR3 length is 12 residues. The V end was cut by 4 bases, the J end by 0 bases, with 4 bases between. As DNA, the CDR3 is TGTGCCAGCAGCTCCTCCTCCTACGAGCAGTACTTC. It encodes CASSSSSYEQYF. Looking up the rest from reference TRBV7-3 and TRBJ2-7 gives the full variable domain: GAGVSQTPSNKVTEKGKYVELRCDPISGHTALYWYRQSLGQGPEFLIYFQGTGAADDSGLPNDRFFAVRPEGSVSTLKIQRTERGDSAVYLCASSSSSYEQYFGPGTRLTVT.

The CDR3 nucleotides are TGCGCCAGCAGCTTGCCCGGACAGAGCGAGCAGTACTTC. Protein sequence: CASSLPGQSEQYF. The rearrangement links TRBV5-1 to TRBJ2-7, with D possibly being TRBD1 (6 bases). V was cut by 1 base and J by 6 bases, with 11 bases left in between. CDR1 and CDR2 from the germline V gene are SGHRS and YFSETQ. The CDR3 covers 13 residues.

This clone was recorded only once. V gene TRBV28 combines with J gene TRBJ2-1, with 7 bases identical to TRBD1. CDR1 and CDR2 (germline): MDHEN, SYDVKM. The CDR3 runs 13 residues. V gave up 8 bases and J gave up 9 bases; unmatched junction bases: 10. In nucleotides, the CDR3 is TGTGCCAGCTTTGACAGGGAATATGGTGAGCAGTTCTTC. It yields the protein CASFDREYGEQFF.

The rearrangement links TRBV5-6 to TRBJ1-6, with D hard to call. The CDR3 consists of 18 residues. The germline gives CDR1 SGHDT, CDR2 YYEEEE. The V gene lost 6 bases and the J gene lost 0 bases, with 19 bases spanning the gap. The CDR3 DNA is TGTGCCAGCAATCTAAGACTGAGACTCAGCTCCTATAATTCACCCCTCCACTTT. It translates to CASNLRLRLSSYNSPLHF.

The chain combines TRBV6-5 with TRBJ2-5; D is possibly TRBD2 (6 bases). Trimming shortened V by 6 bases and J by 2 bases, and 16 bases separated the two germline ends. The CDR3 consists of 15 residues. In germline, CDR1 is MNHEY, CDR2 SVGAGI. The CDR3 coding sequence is TGTGCCAGCAGACCCGGAGTAGCGGTACAAGAGACCCAGTACTTC. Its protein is CASRPGVAVQETQYF.

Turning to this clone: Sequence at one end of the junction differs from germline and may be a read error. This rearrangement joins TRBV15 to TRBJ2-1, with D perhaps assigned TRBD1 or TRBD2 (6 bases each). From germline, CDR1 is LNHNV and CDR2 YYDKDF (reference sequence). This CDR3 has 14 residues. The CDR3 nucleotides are TGTGCCACCAGGAGAGCAGGGGCCGGGGGTGAGCAGTTCTTC. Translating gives CATRRAGAGGEQFF.

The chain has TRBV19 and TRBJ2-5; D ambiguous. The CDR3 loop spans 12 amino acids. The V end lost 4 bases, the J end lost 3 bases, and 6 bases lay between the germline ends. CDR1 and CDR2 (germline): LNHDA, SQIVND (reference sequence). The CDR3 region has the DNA TGTGCCAGTAGTAGCCCGAAAGAGACCCAGTACTTC. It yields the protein CASSSPKETQYF.

This chain's CDR3 is CASSPFGDYYGYTF. CDR3 nucleotide sequence: TGTGCCAGCAGCCCTTTCGGGGACTACTATGGCTACACCTTC. This sequence joins TRBV5-4 and TRBJ1-2; D perhaps matches TRBD1 (5 bases). The CDR3 runs 14 residues. The V gene's germline CDR1 is SGHNT and CDR2 YYREEE (reference sequence). V lost 4 bases to trimming and J lost 3 bases, with 13 bases between them.

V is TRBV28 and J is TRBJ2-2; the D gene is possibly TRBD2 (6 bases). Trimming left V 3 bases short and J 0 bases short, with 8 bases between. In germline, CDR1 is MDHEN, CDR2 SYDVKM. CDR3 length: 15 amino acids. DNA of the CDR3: TGTGCCAGCAGTTTGGGAGGTTCGAACACCGGGGAGCTGTTTTTT. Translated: CASSLGGSNTGELFF.

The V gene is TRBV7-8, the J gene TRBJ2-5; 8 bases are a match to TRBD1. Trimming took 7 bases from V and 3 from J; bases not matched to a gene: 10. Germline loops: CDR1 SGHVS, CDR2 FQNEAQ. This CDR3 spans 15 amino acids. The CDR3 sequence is CASTLPGTGKETQYF. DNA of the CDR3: TGTGCCAGCACCTTGCCCGGGACAGGAAAAGAGACCCAGTACTTC.

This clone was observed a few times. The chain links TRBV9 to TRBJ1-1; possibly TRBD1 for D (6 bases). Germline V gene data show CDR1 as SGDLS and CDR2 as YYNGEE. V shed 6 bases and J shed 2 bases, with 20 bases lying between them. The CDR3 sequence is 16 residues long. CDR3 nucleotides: TGTGCCAGCATACTAGGGCAAGAGGGGGGTAACACTGAAGCTTTCTTT. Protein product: CASILGQEGGNTEAFF. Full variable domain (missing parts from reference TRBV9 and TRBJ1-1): DSGVTQTPKHLITATGQRVTLRCSPRSGDLSVYWYQQSLDQGLQFLIQYYNGEERAKGNILERFSAQQFPDLHSELNLSSLELGDSALYFCASILGQEGGNTEAFFGQGTRLTVV.

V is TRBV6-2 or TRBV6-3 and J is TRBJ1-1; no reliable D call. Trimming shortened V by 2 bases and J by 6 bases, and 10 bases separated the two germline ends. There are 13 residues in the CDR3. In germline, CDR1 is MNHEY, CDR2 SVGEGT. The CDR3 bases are TGTGCCAGCAGTTACCCGAGCGGGTCTGAAGCTTTCTTT. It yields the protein CASSYPSGSEAFF.

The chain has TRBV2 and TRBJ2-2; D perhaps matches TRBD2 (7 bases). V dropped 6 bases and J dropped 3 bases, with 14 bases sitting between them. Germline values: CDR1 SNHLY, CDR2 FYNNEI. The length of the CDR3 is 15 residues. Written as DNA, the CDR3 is TGTGCCAGCAGCCGACGGGGGGCGGACACCGGGGAGCTGTTTTTT. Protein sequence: CASSRRGADTGELFF.

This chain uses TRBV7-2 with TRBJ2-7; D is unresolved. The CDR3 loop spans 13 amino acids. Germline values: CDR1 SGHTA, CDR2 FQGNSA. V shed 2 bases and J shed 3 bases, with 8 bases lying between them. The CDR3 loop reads CASSLPNYYEQYF. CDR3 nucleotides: TGTGCCAGCAGCTTACCCAATTACTACGAGCAGTACTTC.